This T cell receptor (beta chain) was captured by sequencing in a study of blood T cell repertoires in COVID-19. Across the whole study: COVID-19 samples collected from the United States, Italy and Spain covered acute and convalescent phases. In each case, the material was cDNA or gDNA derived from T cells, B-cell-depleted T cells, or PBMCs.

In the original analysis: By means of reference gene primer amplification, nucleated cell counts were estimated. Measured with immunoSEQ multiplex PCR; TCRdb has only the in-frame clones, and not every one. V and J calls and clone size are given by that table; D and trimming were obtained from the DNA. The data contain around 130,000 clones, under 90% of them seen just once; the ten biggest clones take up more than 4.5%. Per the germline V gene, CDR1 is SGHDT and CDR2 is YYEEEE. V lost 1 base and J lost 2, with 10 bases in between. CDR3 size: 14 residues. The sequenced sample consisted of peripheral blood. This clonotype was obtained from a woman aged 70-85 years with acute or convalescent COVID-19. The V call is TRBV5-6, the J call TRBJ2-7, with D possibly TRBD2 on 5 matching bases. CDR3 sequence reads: CASSLWAGTYEQYF. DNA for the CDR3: TGTGCCAGCAGCTTGTGGGCGGGCACCTACGAGCAGTACTTC.